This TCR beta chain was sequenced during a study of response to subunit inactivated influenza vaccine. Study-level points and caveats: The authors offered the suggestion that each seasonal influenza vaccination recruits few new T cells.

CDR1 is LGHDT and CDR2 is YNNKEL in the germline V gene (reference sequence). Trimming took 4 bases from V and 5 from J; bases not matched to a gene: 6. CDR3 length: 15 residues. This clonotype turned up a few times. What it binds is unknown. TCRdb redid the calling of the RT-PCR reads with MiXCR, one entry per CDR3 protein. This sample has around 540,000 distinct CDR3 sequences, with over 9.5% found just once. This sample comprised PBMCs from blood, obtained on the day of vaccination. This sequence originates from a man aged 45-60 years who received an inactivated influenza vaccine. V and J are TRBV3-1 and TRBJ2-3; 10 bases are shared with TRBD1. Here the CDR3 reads CASSPGTGERDTQYF. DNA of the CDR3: TGTGCCAGCAGCCCCGGGACAGGGGAAAGAGATACGCAGTATTTT.